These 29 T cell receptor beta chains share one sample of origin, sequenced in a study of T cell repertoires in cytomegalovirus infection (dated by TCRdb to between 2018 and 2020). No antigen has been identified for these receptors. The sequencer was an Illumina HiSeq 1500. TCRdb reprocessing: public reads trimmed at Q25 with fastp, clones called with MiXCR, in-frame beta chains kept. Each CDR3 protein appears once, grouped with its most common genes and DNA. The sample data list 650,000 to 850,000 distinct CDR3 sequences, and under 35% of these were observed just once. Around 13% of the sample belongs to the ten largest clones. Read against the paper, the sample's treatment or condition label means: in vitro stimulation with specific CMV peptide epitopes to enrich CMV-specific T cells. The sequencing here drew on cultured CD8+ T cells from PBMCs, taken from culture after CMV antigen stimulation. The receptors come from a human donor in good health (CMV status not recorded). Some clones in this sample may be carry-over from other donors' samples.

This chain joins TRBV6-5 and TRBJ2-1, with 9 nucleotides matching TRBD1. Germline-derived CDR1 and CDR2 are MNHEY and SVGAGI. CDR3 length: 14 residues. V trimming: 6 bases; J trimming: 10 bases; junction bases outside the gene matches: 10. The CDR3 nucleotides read TGTGCCAGCAGCCCGGGACAGGGAATCGCCGAGCAGTTCTTC. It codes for CASSPGQGIAEQFF.

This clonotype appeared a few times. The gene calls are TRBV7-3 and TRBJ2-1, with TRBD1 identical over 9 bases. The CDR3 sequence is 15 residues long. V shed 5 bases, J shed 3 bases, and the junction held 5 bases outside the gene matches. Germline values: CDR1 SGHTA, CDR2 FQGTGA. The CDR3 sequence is CASSPGDRVYNEQFF. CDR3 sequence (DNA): TGTGCCAGCAGCCCCGGGGACAGGGTCTACAATGAGCAGTTCTTC.

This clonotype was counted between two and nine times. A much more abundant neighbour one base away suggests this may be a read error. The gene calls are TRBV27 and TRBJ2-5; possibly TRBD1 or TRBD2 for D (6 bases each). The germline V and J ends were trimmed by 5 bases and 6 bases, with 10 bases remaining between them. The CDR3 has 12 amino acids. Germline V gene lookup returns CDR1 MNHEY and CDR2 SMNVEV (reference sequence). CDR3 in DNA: TGTGCCAGCAGTGGAGGGGGGAAGACCCAGTACTTC. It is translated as CASSGGGKTQYF.

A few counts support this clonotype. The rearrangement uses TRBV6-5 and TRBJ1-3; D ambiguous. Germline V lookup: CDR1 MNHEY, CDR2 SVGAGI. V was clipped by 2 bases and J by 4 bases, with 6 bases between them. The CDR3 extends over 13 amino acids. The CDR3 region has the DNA TGTGCCAGCAGTTACGGGCAGGGAAACACCATATATTTT. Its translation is CASSYGQGNTIYF.

CDR3 residues: CASSLERGAYNEQFF. The DNA for the CDR3 is TGTGCCAGCAGCTTAGAGCGGGGGGCTTACAATGAGCAGTTCTTC. The chain has TRBV7-6 and TRBJ2-1; 9 bases line up with TRBD2. V shed 1 base and J 4 bases; nucleotides not matched to a gene: 2. The CDR3 extends over 15 amino acids. Per germline, CDR1 SGHVS and CDR2 FNYEAQ.

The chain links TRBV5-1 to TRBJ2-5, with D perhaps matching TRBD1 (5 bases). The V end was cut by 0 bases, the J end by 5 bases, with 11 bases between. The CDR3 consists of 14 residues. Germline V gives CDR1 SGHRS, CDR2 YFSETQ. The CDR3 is CASSLVTGLETQYF. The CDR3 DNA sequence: TGCGCCAGCAGCTTGGTCACAGGTTTGGAGACCCAGTACTTC.

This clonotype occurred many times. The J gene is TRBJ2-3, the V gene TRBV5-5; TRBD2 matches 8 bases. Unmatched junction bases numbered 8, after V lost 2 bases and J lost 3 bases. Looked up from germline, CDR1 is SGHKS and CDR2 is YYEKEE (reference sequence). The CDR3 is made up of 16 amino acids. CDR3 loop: CASSFGSGVSTDTQYF. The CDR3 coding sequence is TGTGCCAGCAGCTTCGGTAGCGGGGTATCTACAGATACGCAGTATTTT.

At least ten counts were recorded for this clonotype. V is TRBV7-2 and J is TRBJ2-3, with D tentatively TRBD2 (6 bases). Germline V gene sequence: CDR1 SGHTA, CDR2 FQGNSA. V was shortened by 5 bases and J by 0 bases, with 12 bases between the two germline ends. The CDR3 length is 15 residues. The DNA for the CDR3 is TGTGCCAGCAGCCCTCTGAGCGGGAGCACAGATACGCAGTATTTT. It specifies CASSPLSGSTDTQYF.

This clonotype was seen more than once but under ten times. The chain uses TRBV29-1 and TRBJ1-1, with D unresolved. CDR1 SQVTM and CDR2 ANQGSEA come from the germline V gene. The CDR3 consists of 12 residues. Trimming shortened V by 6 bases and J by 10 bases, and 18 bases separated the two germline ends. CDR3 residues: CSVISSYPRAFF. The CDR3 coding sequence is TGCAGCGTAATCAGTTCGTATCCTCGAGCTTTCTTT.

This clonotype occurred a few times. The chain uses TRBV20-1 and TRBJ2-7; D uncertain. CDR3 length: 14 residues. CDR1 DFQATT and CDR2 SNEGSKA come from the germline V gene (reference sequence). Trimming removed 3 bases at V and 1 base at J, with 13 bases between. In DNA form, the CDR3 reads TGCAGTGCTAGTAATTTGTACCTATCCTACGAGCAGTACGTC. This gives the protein CSASNLYLSYEQYV.

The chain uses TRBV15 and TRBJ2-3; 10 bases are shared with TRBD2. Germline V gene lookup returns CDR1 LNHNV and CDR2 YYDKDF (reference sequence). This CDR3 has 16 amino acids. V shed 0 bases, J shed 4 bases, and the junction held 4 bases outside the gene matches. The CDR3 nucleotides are TGTGCCACCAGCAGAGAACTAGCGGGAAACTCAGATACGCAGTATTTT. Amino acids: CATSRELAGNSDTQYF.

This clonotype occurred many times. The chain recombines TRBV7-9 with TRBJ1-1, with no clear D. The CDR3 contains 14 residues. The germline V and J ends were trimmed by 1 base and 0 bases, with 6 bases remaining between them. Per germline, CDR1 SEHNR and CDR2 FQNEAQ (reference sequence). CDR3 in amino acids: CASSLVSVNTEAFF. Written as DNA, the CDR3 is TGTGCCAGCAGCTTAGTTTCGGTGAACACTGAAGCTTTCTTT.

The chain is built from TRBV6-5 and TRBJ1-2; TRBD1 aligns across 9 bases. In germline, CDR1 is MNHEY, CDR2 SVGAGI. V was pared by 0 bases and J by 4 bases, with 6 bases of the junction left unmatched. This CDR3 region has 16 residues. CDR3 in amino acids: CASSYSIQGAIYGYTF. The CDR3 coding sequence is TGTGCCAGCAGTTACTCGATACAGGGGGCTATCTATGGCTACACCTTC.

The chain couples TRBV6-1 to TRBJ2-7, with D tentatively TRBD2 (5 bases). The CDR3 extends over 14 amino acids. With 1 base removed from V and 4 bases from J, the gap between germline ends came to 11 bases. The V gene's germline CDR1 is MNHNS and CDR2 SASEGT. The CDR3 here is CASSEGSGWYEQYV. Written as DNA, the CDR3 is TGTGCCAGCAGTGAAGGGTCGGGGTGGTACGAGCAGTACGTC.

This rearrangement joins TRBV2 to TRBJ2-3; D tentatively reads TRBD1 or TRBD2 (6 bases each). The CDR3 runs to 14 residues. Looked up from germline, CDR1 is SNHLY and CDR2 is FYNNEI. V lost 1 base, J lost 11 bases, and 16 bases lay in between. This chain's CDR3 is CASSEVWGDNQQYF. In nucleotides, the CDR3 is TGTGCCAGCAGTGAAGTTTGGGGGGACAACCAGCAGTATTTT. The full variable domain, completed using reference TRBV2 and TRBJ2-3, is EPEVTQTPSHQVTQMGQEVILRCVPISNHLYFYWYRQILGQKVEFLVSFYNNEISEKSEIFDDQFSVERPDGSNFTLKIRSTKLEDSAMYFCASSEVWGDNQQYFGPGTRLTVL.

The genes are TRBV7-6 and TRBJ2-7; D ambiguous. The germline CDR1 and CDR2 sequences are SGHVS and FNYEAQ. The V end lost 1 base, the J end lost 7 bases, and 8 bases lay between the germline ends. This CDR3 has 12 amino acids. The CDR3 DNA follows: TGTGCCAGCAGCTTAGGGATGAGAGAGCAGTACTTC. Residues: CASSLGMREQYF.

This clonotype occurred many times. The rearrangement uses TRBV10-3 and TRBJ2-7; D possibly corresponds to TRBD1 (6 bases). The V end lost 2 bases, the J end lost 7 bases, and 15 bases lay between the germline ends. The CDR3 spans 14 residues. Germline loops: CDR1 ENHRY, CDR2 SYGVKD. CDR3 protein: CAISERGNIQEQYF. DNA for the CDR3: TGTGCCATCAGTGAGAGGGGGAATATCCAAGAGCAGTACTTC.

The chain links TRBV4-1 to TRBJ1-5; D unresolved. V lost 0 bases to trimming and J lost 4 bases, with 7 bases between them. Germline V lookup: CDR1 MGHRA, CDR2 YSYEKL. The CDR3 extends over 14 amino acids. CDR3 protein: CASSQEASNQPQHF. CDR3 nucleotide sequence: TGCGCCAGCAGCCAAGAGGCCTCTAATCAGCCCCAGCATTTT.

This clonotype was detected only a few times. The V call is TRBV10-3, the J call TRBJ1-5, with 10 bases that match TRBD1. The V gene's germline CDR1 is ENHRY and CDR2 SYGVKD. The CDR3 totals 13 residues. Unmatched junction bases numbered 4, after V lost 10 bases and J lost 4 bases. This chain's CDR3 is CATLGQGNQPQHF. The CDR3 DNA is TGTGCCACCCTGGGACAGGGGAATCAGCCCCAGCATTTT.

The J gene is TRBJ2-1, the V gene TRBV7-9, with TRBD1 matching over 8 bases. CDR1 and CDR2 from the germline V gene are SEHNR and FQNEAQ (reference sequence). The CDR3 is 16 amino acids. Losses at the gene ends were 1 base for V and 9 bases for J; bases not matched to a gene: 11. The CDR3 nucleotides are TGTGCCAGCAGCTTAGTTGCCCAGGGGGCTGGGGGTGAGCAGTTCTTC. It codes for CASSLVAQGAGGEQFF. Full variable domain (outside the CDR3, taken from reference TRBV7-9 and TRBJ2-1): DTGVSQNPRHKITKRGQNVTFRCDPISEHNRLYWYRQTLGQGPEFLTYFQNEAQLEKSRLLSDRFSAERPKGSFSTLEIQRTEQGDSAMYLCASSLVAQGAGGEQFFGPGTRLTVL.

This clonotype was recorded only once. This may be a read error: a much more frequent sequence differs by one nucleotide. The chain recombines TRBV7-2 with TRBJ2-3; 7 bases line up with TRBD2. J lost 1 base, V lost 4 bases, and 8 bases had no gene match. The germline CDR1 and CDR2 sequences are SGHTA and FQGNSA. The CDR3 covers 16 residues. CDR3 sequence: CASSSRGAGCTDTQYF. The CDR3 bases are TGTGCCAGCAGCTCCCGGGGAGCGGGGTGCACAGATACGCAGTATTTT.

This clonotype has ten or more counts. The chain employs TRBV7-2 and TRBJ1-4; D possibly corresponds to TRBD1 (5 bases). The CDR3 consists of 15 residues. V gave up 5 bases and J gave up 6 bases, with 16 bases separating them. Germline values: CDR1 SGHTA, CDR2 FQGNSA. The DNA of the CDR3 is TGTGCCAGCAGCCCCAACGGGTTCAGGGATGAAAAACTGTTTTTT. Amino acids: CASSPNGFRDEKLFF.

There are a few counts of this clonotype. CDR3 in amino acids: CASGLYSHNEQFF. The CDR3 DNA reads as TGTGCCAGCGGCCTTTATAGCCACAATGAGCAGTTCTTC. V is TRBV28 and J is TRBJ2-1; D ambiguous. V gave up 8 bases and J gave up 5 bases, with 13 bases separating them. This CDR3 contains 13 residues. Germline CDR1 and CDR2: MDHEN and SYDVKM.

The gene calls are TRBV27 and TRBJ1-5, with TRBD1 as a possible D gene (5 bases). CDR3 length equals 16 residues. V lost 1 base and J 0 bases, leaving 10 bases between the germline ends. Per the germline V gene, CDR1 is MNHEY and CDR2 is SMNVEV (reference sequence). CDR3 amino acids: CASSLFGGDSNQPQHF. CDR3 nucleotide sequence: TGTGCCAGCAGTTTATTCGGGGGGGATAGCAATCAGCCCCAGCATTTT.

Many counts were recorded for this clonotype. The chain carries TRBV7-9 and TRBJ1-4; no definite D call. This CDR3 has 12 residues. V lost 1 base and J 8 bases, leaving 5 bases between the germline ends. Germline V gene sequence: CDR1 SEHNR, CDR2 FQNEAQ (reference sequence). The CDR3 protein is CASSLGPEKLFF. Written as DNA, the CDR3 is TGTGCCAGCAGCTTAGGGCCAGAAAAACTGTTTTTT.

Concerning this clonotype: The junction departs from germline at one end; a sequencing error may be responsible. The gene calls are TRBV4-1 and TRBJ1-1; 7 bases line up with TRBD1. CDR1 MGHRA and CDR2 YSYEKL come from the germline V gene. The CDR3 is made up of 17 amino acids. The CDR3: CASSQLTGSGANTEAFF. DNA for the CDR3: TGTGCCAGCAGCCAGTTGACAGGGAGTGGGGCGAACACTGAAGCTTTCTTT.

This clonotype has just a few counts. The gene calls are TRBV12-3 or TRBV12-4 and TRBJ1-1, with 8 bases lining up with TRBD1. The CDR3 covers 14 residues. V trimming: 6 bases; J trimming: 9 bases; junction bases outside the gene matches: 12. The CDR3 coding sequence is TGTGCCAGCAGCCAGACAGGGGCTGAGGAAAAAGCTTTCTTT. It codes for CASSQTGAEEKAFF.

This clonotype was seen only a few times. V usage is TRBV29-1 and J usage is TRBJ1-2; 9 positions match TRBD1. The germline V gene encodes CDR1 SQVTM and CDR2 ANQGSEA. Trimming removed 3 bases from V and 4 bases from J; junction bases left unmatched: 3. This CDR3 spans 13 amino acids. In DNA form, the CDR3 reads TGCAGCGTTGAGACAGGGGGTACCTATGGCTACACCTTC. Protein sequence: CSVETGGTYGYTF.

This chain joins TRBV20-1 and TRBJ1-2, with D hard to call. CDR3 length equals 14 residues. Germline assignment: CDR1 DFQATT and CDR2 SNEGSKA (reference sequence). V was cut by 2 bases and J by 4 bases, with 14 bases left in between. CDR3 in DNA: TGCAGTGCTAGACCCAAAACAGTCATCTATGGCTACACCTTC. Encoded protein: CSARPKTVIYGYTF.